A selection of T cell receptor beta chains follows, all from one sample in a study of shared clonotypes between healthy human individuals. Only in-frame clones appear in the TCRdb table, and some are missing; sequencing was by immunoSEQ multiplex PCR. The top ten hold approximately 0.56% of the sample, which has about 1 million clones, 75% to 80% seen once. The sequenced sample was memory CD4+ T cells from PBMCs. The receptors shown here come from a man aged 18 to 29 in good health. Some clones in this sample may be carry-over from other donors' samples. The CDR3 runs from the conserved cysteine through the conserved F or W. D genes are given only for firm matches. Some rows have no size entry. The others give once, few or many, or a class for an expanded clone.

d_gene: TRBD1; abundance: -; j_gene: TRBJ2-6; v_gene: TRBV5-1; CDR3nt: TGCGCCAGCAGCTTGACGGACAGGGGGCGGTCTGGGGCCAACGTCCTGACTTTC; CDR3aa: CASSLTDRGRSGANVLTF
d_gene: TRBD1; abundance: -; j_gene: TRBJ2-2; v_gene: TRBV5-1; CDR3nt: TGCGCCAGCGGGTCGGGACAGGGGGCGTACACCGGGGAGCTGTTTTTT; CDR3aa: CASGSGQGAYTGELFF
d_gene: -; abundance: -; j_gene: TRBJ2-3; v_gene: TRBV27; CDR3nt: TGTGCCAGCAGTTTAAGGTTAATTTTTAGCACAGATACGCAGTATTTT; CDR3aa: CASSLRLIFSTDTQYF
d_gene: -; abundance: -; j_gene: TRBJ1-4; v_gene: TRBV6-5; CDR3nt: TGTGCCAGCAGTGCAACTGCAACTAATGAAAAACTGTTTTTT; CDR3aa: CASSATATNEKLFF
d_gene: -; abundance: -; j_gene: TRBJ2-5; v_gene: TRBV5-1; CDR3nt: TGCGCCAGCAGCACCGACCAAGAGACCCAGTACTTC; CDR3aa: CASSTDQETQYF
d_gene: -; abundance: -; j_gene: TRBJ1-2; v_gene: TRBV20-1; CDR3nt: TGCAGTGCTAGATCGGACTATGGCTACACCTTC; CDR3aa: CSARSDYGYTF
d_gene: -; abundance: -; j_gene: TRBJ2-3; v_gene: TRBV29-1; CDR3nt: TGCAGCGCTAAGGGGTCTGGGGGACGGTCAGATACGCAGTATTTT; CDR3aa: CSAKGSGGRSDTQYF
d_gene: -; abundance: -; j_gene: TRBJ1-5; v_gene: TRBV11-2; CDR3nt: TGTGCCAGCAGCTTAGTAGGGGATCAGCCCCAGCATTTT; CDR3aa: CASSLVGDQPQHF
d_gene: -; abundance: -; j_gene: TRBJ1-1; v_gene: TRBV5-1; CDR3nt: TGCGCCAGCAGCCAACTCCCGGACATGAACACTGAAGCTTTCTTT; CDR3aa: CASSQLPDMNTEAFF
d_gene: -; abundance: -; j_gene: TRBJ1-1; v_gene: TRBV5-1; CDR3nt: TGCGCCAGCAGCCCAGGGTCGGGGGGCACTGAAGCTTTCTTT; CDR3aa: CASSPGSGGTEAFF
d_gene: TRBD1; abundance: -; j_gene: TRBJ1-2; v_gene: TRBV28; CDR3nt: TGTGCCAGCCGCCTTGGACAGGGGGCGGGCGGCTACACCTTC; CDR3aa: CASRLGQGAGGYTF
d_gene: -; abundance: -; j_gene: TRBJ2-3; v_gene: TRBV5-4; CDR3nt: TGTGCCAGCAGCTTGCGGGCTCTCGCGGCAGATACGCAGTATTTT; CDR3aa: CASSLRALAADTQYF
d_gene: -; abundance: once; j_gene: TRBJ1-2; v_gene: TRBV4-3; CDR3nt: TGCGCCAGCAGCCAAGAAATTAAGGGGAGTGGCTACACCTTC; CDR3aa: CASSQEIKGSGYTF
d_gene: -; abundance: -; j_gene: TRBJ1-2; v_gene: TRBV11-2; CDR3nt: TGTGCCAGCAGCCGCCCGGGTCAGGCAGGCTACACCTTC; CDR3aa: CASSRPGQAGYTF
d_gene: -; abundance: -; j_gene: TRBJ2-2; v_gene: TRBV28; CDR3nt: TGTGCCAGCAGTCCACCCCCCCTCGGGCTCTCGTCGCTGTTTTTT; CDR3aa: CASSPPPLGLSSLFF
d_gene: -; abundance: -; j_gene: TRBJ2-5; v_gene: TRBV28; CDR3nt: TGTGCCAGCAGTTCCCTGTTGGGGCCTTTCAAAGAGACCCAGTACTTC; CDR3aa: CASSSLLGPFKETQYF
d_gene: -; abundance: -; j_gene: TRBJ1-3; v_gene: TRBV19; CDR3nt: TGTGCCAGTAGGGAGCCAAGCTCTGGAAACACCATATATTTT; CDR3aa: CASREPSSGNTIYF
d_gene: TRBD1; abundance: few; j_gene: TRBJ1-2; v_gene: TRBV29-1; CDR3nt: TGCAGCGGGGGACAGGGTGAAGGCTACACCTTC; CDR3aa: CSGGQGEGYTF
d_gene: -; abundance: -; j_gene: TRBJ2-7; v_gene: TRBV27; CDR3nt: TGTGCCAGCAGCTCCGCTAGGGCCAGCTCCTACGAGCAGTACTTC; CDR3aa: CASSSARASSYEQYF
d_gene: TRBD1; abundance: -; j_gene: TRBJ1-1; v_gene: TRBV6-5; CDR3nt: TGTGCCAGCAGTTGGACAGGGGGGAACACTGAAGCTTTCTTT; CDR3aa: CASSWTGGNTEAFF
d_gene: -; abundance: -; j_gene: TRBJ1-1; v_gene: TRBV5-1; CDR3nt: TGCGCCAGCAGCTTGGTCGGCGGCGCGAACACTGAAGCTTTCTTT; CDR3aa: CASSLVGGANTEAFF
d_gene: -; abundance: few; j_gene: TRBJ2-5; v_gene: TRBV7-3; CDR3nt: TGTGCCAGCAGCTCGACCGGTGGGAGTTGGGAGACCCAGTACTTC; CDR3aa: CASSSTGGSWETQYF
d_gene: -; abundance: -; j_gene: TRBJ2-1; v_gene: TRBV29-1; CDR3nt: TGCAGCGTTGAAGTATCTAGCGCCCACCGCAATGAGCAGTTCTTC; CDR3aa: CSVEVSSAHRNEQFF
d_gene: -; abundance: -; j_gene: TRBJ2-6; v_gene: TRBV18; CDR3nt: TGTGCCAGCTCACCTTTTACAGGCAGCTCTGGGGCCAACGTCCTGACTTTC; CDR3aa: CASSPFTGSSGANVLTF
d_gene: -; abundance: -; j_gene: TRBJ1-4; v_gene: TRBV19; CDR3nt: TGTGCCAGTAGAACCCCCCGACCGGCTGAAAAACTGTTTTTT; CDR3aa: CASRTPRPAEKLFF
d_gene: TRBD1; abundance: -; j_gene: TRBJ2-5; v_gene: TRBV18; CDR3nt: TGTGCCAGCTCACCACTTCGGGACAGGACGGCGGAGACCCAGTACTTC; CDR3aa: CASSPLRDRTAETQYF
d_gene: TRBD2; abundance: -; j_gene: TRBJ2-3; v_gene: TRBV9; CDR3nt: TGTGCCAGCAGCGAGACTAGCGGGAGCCTCCGGGCAGATACGCAGTATTTT; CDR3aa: CASSETSGSLRADTQYF
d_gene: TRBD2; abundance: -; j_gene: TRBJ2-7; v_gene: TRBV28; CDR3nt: TGTGCCAGCAGTTTCTCATCGAGGGCTAGCGGGTCATACGAGCAGTACTTC; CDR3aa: CASSFSSRASGSYEQYF
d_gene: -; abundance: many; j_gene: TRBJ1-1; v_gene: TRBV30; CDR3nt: TGTGCCTGGAAATGGGCGAACACTGAAGCTTTCTTT; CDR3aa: CAWKWANTEAFF
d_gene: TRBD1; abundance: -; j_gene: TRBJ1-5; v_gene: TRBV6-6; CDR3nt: TGTGCCAGCAGTACATCAGGGGGGTGGCCCCAGCATTTT; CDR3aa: CASSTSGGWPQHF
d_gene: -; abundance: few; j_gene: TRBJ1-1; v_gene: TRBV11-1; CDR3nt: TGTGCCAGCAGCTTAAGGTTCGGGACGGTGAACACTGAAGCTTTCTTT; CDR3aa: CASSLRFGTVNTEAFF
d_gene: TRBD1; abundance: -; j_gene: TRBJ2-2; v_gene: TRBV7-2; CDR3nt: TGTGCCAGCAGCCCCCCGGAAGAGGACAGGGGAATGATCGGGGAGCTGTTTTTT; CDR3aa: CASSPPEEDRGMIGELFF
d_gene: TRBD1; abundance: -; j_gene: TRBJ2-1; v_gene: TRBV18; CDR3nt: TGTGCCAGCTCCGCCACGTCAGGGGGCACCTACAATGAGCAGTTCTTC; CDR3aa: CASSATSGGTYNEQFF
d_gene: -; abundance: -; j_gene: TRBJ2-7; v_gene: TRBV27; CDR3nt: TGTGCCAGCAGTTTAACCGGACAGCGAACCTACGAGCAGTACTTC; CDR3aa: CASSLTGQRTYEQYF
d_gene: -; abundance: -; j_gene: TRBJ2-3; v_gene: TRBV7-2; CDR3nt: TGTGCCAGCAGCCCCCGAATGGCCACAGATACGCAGTATTTT; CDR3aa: CASSPRMATDTQYF
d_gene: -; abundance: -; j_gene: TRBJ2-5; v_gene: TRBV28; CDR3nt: TGTGCCAGCAGTTTTTGGCGTGGGGGAGAAGAGACCCAGTACTTC; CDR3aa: CASSFWRGGEETQYF
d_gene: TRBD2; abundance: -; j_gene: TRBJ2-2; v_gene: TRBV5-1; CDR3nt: TGCGCCAGCAGCTTGGCGGGGGCTAGCGGGAGCACCGGGGAGCTGTTTTTT; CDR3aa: CASSLAGASGSTGELFF
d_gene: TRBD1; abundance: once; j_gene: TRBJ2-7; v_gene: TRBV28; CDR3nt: TGTGCCACTGGGGGACAGGGTTTTACCGAGCAGTACTTC; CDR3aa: CATGGQGFTEQYF
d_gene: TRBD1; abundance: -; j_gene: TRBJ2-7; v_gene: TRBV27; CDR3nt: TGTGCCAGCAGTTTCACGACAGGGGAAGGAAGCGAGCAGTACTTC; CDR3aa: CASSFTTGEGSEQYF
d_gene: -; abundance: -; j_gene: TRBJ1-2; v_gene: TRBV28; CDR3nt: TGTGCCAGCAGTTTATCCCTCAGACACGGAGGGGGCTATGGCTACACCTTC; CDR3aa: CASSLSLRHGGGYGYTF
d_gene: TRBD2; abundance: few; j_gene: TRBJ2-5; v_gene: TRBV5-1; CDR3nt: TGCGCCAGCAGCTTGGGGACTAGCGGGGAAGAGACCCAGTACTTC; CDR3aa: CASSLGTSGEETQYF
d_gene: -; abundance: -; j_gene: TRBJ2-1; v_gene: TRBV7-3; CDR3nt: TGTGCCAGCAGCTTAGGTATAGGGGGCAATGAGCAGTTCTTC; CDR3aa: CASSLGIGGNEQFF
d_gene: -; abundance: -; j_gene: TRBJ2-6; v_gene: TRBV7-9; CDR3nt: TGTGCCAGCACCCAACCCTGGGAAACTGGGGCCAACGTCCTGACTTTC; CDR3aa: CASTQPWETGANVLTF
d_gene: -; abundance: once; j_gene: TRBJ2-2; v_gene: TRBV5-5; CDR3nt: TGTGCCAGCAGCTTCGGGGCGGGGAACACCGGGGAGCTGTTTTTT; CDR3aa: CASSFGAGNTGELFF
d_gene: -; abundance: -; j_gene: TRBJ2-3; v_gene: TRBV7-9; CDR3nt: TGTGCCAGCAGCTTAGGTACTAGTTTGCAGTATTTT; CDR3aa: CASSLGTSLQYF
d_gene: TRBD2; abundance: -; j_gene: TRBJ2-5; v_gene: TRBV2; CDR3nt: TGTGCCAGCAGGTTGGCGGGAGGGCCGGGAGAGACCCAGTACTTC; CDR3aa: CASRLAGGPGETQYF
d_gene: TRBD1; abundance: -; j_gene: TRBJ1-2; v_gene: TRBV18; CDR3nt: TGTGCCAGCTCCCGCGAAGCTACCGGGACAGATGGCTACACCTTC; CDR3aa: CASSREATGTDGYTF
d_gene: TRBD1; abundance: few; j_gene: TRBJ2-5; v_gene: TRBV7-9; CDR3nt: TGTGCCAGCAGCTTAACAGGGGGCGCGTGGGAGACCCAGTACTTC; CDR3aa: CASSLTGGAWETQYF
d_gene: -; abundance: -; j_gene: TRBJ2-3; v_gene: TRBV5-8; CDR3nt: TGTGCCAGCAGCTTGGTTGGGGGATACACAGATACGCAGTATTTT; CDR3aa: CASSLVGGYTDTQYF
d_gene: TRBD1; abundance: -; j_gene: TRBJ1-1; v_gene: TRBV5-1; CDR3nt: TGCGCCAGCAGCCTGGACAGGGGACGGACTGAAGCTTTCTTT; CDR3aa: CASSLDRGRTEAFF
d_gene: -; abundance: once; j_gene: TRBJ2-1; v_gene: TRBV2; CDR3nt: TGTGCCAGCAGTGAAAACCATTTCTTCTACAATGAGCAGTTCTTC; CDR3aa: CASSENHFFYNEQFF
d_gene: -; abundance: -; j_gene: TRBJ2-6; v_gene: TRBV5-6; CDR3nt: TGTGCCAGCAGCTTGGTCGCTCCCTCTGGGGCCAACGTCCTGACTTTC; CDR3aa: CASSLVAPSGANVLTF
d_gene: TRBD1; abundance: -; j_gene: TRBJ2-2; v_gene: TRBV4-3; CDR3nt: TGCGCCAGCAGCCAGGCCCCCGGACAGGGGTGGCTGTTTTTT; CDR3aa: CASSQAPGQGWLFF
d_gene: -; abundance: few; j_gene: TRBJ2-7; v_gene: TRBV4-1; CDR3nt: TGCGCCAGCAGCCAAGCGGTCGGCGAGCAGTACTTC; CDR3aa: CASSQAVGEQYF